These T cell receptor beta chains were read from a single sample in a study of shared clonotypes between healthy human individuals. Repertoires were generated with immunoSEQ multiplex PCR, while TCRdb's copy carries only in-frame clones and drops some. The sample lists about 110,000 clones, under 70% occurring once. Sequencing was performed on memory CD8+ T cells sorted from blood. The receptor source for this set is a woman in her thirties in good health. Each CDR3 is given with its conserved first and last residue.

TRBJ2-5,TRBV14,CASSPGGAKAQYF
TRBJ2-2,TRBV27,CASRTRVDYHLPGELFF
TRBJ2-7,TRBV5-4,CASTTRDRLYEQYF
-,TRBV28,CASSGYGQTDEQYF
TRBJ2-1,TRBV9,CASSVGSGWGSNEQFF
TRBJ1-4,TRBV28,CASSYRQATNEKLFF
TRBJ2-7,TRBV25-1,CASSRAGSSYEQYF
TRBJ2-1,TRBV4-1,CASSRGAGPSYNEQFF
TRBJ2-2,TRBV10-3,CAISDRWTEYTGELFF
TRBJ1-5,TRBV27,CASSPLGGNQPQHF
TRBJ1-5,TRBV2,CASAAAKPNQPQHF
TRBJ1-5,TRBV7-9,CASSLSARGRNQPQHF
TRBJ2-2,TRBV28,CASSPRGDYTGELFF
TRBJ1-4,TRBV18,CASSPPRAGNEKLFF
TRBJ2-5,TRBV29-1,CSVDLGQSQETQYF
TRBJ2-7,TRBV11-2,CASSQSSSEQYF
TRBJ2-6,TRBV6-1,CASSEGSSGANVLTF
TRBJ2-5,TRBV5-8,CASSPGWGGETQYF
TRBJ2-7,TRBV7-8,CASSHHPGTSSYEQYF
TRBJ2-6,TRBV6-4,CASSDRGSGANVLTF
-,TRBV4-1,CASSQEPNVGYEQYF
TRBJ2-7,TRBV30,CAWSVGAARNEQYF
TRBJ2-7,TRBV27,CASSFGRIYEQYF
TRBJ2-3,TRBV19,CASSRGLAGTIDTQYF
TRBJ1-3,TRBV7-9,CASSLPGTGNTIYF
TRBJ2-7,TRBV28,CASSFLGLAYEQYF
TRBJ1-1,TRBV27,CASSFTLQGESTEAFF
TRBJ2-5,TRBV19,CASSTGTWEETQYF
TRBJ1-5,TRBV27,CASSLQSNQPQHF
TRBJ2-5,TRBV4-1,CASSAVTGLTREQYF
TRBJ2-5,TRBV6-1,CASSPWTGRGTQYF
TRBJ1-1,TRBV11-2,CASSLVSLDTEAFF
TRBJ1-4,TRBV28,CASSQGLDRVYEKLFF
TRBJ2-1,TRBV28,CASRSGQAPGNRDHEQFF
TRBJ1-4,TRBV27,CASSWLSGDGEKLFF
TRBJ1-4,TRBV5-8,CASSLGGVSNEKLFF
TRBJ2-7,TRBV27,CASRKADSYEQYF
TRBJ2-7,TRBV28,CASSFPAGLAAPAYEQYF
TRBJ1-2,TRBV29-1,CSVDGTYGYTF
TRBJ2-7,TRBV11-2,CASSPWTALYEQYF
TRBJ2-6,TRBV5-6,CASTSEWSGANVLTF
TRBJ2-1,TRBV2,CASEREHYNEQFF
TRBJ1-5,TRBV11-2,CASSLDPGQPQHF
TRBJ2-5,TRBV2,CASIAGAQETQYF
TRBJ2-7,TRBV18,CASSPPRDPGFYEQYF
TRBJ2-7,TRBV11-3,CASSFGGSDEQYF
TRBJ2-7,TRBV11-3,CASSLSPSSYEQYF
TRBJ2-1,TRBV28,CASSSHNEQFF
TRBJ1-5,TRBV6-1,CASSEETGGNQPQHF
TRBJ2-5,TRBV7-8,CASSLWTSGGLLETQYF
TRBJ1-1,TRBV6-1,CASSARGMNTEAFF
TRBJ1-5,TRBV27,CASSLSGNQPQHF
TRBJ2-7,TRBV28,CASSPIYSYEQYF
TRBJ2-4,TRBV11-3,CASSTDGPLAKNIQYF
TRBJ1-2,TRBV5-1,CASSFTPGQGDYGYTF
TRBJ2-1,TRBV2,CASSPLAGRYNEQFF
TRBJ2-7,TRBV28,CASSASPGFVHEQYF
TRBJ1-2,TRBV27,CASSLSGLANYGYTF
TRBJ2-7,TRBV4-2,CASSQGLANNYEQYF